The sequence of this TCR beta chain was determined in a study of T-cell memory formation after mild COVID-19. The CDR3 covers 12 residues. The V and J ends lost 0 bases and 3 bases respectively, with 3 bases between them. Germline CDR1 is SGHRS and CDR2 is YFSETQ. MiXCR, applied by TCRdb to the 5' RACE reads, yields one record per CDR3 protein. The sample consists of about 560,000 distinct CDR3 sequences, under 20% of them appearing once. The chain joins TRBV5-1 to TRBJ1-2; D remains ambiguous. The specimen sequenced was PBMCs or a T cell subset sorted from them (not recorded which). This receptor was identified in an adult woman who had mild COVID-19 (a few samples of this study predate the infection). Cell type and time point are not known. CDR3 region: CASSLEDYGYTF. The CDR3, as DNA: TGCGCCAGCAGCTTGGAGGACTATGGCTACACCTTC.